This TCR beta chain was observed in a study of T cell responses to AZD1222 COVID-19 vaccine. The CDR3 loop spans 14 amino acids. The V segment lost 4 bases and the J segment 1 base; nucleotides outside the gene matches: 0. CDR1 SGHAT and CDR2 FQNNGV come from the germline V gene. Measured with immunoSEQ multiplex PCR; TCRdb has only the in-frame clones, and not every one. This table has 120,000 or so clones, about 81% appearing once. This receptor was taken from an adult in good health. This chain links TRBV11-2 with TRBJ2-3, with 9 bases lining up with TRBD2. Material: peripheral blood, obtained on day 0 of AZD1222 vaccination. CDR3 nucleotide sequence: TGTGCCAGCAGCTGGACTAGCGGCACAGATACGCAGTATTTT. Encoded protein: CASSWTSGTDTQYF.